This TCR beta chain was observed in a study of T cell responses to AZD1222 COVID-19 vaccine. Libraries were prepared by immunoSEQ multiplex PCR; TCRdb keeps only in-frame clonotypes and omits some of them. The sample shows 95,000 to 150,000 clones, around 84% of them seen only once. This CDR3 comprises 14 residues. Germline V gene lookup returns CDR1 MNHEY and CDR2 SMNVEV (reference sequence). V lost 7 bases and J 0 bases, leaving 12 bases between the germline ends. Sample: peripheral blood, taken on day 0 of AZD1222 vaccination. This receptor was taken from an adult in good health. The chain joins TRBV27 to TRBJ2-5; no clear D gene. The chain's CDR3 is CASNPWGHQETQYF. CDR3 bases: TGTGCCAGCAACCCATGGGGTCACCAAGAGACCCAGTACTTC.